This is a list of T cell receptor beta chains from one sample in a study of T cell responses to AZD1222 COVID-19 vaccine. Assay: immunoSEQ multiplex PCR; the TCRdb copy retains only in-frame clones and omits some. The table has about 44,000 clones, 83% seen once. The source was peripheral blood, collected on day 0 of AZD1222 vaccination. These receptors were obtained from an adult in good health. The CDR3 runs from the conserved cysteine through the conserved F or W. Fields, in order: V gene, J gene, CDR3 protein.

TRBV7-2	TRBJ2-3	CASSYTANGGTDTQYF
TRBV4-3	TRBJ1-6	CASSQSFGVSPLHF
TRBV7-2	TRBJ1-3	CASSLDAGYGNTIYF
TRBV2	TRBJ1-1	CASRTNRMNTEAFF
TRBV6-1	TRBJ2-7	CASSESPGAAYEQYF
TRBV9	TRBJ2-1	CASSVGDGPTYNEQFF
TRBV4-1	TRBJ2-3	CASSPRDGLTDTQYF
TRBV5-4	TRBJ2-7	CASSLERGYEQYF
TRBV30	TRBJ2-5	CGPDCNQETQYF
TRBV2	TRBJ2-1	CASSQGLAGGHEQFF
TRBV3-1/TRBV3-2	TRBJ1-2	CASSQGVYGYTF
TRBV11-2	TRBJ2-7	CASSLGVEQYF
TRBV5-1	TRBJ2-3	CASPRTGIGTDTQYF
TRBV19	TRBJ2-3	CASTHGGPDTQYF
TRBV9	TRBJ2-2	CASSVVSGGLRSGELFF
TRBV5-1	TRBJ1-2	CASSWPRGEDNYGYTF
TRBV19	TRBJ1-2	CASSSGGANYGYTF
TRBV29-1	TRBJ1-5	CSVQGPPNQPQHF
TRBV6-1	TRBJ1-3	CASSEYVGSGSGNTIYF
TRBV12-3/TRBV12-4	TRBJ2-7	CASSLIGRGEQYF
TRBV9	TRBJ1-2	CASSVDGRTGGAGGYTF
TRBV6-6	TRBJ2-3	CASTKPGVTDTQYF
TRBV6-4	TRBJ2-5	CASSDSLAGGRETQYF
TRBV19	TRBJ1-2	CASSDLPAGFYGYTF
TRBV7-8	TRBJ2-2	CASSRGHLDGELFF
TRBV19	TRBJ2-6	CASSIDQRWGANVLTF
TRBV6-5	TRBJ2-7	CASGQGYEQYF
TRBV7-9	TRBJ2-1	CASSPTSGSFYNEQFF
TRBV29-1	TRBJ1-1	CSVDFRAQNTEAFF
TRBV4-1	TRBJ2-1	CASSPRQGGSLVNEQFF
TRBV5-1	TRBJ2-3	CASSLASDLYTDTQYF
TRBV28	TRBJ2-7	CASNARDTVFEQYF
TRBV10-3	TRBJ2-7	CAISQGADGEQYF
TRBV7-9	TRBJ2-3	CASSLGRTTDTQYF
TRBV7-8	TRBJ2-2	CASSLGRLAGLNYRAGELFF
TRBV6-2/TRBV6-3	TRBJ2-7	CASSYSIRGGTYEQYF
TRBV30	TRBJ1-1	CALRRKNTEAFF
TRBV11-3	TRBJ2-5	CASSQRSGPQETQYF
TRBV5-1	TRBJ2-5	CASSLSTSGSSGGQETQYF
TRBV19	TRBJ1-2	CASSMGQTGSYGYTF
TRBV19	TRBJ1-4	CASMRRGRTTNEKLFF
TRBV9	TRBJ1-2	CASEGQRGYTF
TRBV5-1	TRBJ2-3	CASSSDRSSTDTQYF
TRBV29-1	TRBJ1-6	CSVRTGGDNSPLHF
TRBV9	TRBJ2-3	CASSVGGLPDTQYF
TRBV4-3	TRBJ2-7	CASSHLDGSYEQYF